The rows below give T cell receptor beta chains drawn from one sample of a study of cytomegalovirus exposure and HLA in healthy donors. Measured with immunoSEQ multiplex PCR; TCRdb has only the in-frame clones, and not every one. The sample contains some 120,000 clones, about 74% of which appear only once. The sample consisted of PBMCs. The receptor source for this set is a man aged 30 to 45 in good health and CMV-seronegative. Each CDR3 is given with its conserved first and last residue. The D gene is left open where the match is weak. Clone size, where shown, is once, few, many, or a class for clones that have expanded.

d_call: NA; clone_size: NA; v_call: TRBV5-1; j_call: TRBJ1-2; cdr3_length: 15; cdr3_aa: CASSYSGLTNYGYTF; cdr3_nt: TGCGCCAGCAGTTATTCGGGACTTACGAACTATGGCTACACCTTC
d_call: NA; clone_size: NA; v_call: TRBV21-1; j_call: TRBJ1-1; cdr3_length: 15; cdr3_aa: CASSALGAVLAEAFF; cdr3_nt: TGTGCCAGCAGCGCCTTAGGGGCAGTATTAGCTGAAGCTTTCTTT
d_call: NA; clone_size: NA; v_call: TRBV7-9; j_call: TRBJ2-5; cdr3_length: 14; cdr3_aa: CASSLAGGQETQYF; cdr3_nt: TGTGCCAGCAGCCTAGCCGGAGGCCAAGAGACCCAGTACTTC
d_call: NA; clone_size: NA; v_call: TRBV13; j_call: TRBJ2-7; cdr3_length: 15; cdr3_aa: CASSYPSGRIHEQYF; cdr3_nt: TGTGCCAGCAGCTACCCCAGTGGGAGGATCCACGAGCAGTACTTC
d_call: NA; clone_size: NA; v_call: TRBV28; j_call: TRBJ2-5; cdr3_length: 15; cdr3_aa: CASSLWGRGPETQYF; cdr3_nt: TGTGCCAGCAGTTTATGGGGCAGGGGACCCGAGACCCAGTACTTC
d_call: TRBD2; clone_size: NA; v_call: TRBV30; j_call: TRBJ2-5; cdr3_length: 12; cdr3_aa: CAAGTTRETQYF; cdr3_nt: TGTGCCGCCGGGACTACTCGAGAGACCCAGTACTTC
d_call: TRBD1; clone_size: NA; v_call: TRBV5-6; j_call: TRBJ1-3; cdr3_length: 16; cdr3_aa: CASSWITGGGGNTIYF; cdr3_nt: TGTGCCAGCAGCTGGATAACAGGGGGCGGTGGAAACACCATATATTTT
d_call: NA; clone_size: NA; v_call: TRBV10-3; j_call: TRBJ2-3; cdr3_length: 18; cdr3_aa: CAISVSPNSLEGEDTQYF; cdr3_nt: TGTGCCATCAGTGTAAGCCCGAACTCCCTAGAAGGAGAGGATACGCAGTATTTT
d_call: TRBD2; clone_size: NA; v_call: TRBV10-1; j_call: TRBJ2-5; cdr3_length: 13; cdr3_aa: CASSESGGETQYF; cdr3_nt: TGCGCCAGCAGTGAGTCGGGGGGGGAGACCCAGTACTTC
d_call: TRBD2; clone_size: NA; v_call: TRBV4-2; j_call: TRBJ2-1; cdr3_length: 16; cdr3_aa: CASSQDGPSGLDEQFF; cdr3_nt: TGTGCCAGCAGCCAAGATGGCCCTAGCGGGTTAGATGAGCAGTTCTTC
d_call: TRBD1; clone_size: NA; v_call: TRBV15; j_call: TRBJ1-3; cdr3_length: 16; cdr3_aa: CATSRAPTGAGNTIYF; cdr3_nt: TGTGCCACCAGCAGAGCTCCGACAGGGGCTGGAAACACCATATATTTT
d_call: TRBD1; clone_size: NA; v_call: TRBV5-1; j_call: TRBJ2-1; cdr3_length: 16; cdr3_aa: CASSLGGTGPYNEQFF; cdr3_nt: TGCGCCAGCAGCTTGGGTGGGACAGGGCCCTACAATGAGCAGTTCTTC
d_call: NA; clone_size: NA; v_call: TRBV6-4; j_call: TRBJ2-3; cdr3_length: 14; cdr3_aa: CASSGGEHTDTQYF; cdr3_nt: TGTGCCAGCAGTGGGGGAGAGCACACAGATACGCAGTATTTT
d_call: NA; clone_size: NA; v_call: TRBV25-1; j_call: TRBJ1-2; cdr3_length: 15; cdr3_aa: CASSDVGPTGYGYTF; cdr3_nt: TGTGCCAGCAGTGATGTTGGTCCGACAGGCTATGGCTACACCTTC
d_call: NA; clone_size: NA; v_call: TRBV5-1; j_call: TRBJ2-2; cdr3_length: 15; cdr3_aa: CASSGLTGNTGELFF; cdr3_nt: TGCGCCAGCAGCGGACTAACAGGGAACACCGGGGAGCTGTTTTTT
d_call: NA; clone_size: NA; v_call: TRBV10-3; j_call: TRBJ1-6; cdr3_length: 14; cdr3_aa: CAISIRQGTSPLHF; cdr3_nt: TGTGCCATCAGCATTAGGCAGGGCACTTCACCCCTCCACTTT
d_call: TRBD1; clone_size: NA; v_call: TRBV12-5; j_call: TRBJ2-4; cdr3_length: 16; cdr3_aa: CASGAAGGSAKNIQYF; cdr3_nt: TGTGCTAGTGGTGCTGCAGGGGGCTCAGCCAAAAACATTCAGTACTTC
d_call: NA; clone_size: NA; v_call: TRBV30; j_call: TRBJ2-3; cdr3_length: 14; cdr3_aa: CAWSAGFSTDTQYF; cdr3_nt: TGTGCCTGGAGTGCGGGATTTAGCACAGATACGCAGTATTTT
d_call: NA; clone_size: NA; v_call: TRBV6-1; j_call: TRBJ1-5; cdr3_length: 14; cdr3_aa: CASKEGGGNQPQHF; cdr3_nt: TGTGCCAGCAAGGAAGGGGGGGGCAATCAGCCCCAGCATTTT
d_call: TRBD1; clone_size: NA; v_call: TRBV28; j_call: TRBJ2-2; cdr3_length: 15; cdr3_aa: CASSSDRGNTGELFF; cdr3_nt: TGTGCCAGCAGTTCGGACAGGGGGAATACCGGGGAGCTGTTTTTT
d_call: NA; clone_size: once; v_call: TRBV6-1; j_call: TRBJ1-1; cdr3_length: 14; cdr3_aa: CASRQDKMNTEAFF; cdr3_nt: TGTGCCAGCAGACAGGACAAAATGAACACTGAAGCTTTCTTT
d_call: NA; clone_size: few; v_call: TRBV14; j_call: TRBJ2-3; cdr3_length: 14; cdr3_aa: CASSLGQRTDTQYF; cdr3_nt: TGTGCCAGCAGCCTTGGACAGCGCACAGATACGCAGTATTTT
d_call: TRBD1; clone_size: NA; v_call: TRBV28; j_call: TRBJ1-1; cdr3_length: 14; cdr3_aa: CASCHRGGNTEAFF; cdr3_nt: TGTGCCAGCTGCCACAGGGGCGGGAACACTGAAGCTTTCTTT
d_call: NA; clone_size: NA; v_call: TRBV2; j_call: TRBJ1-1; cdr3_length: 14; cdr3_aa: CASTLGAMNTEAFF; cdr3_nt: TGTGCCAGCACACTAGGCGCCATGAACACTGAAGCTTTCTTT
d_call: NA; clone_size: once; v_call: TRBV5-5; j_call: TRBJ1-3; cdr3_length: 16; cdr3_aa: CASSPLGGVLVNTIYF; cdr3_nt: TGTGCCAGCAGCCCCCTAGGGGGGGTTCTGGTAAACACCATATATTTT
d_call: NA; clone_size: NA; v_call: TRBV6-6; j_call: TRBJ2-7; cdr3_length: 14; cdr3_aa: CASNTGTRSYEQYF; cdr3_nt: TGTGCCAGCAACACCGGGACACGATCCTACGAGCAGTACTTC
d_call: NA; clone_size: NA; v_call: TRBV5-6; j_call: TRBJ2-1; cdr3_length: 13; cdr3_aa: CASSLTGNNEQFF; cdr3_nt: TGTGCCAGCAGCTTGACAGGGAACAATGAGCAGTTCTTC
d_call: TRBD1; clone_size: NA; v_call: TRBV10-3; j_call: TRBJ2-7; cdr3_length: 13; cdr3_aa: CAISWTGPYEQYF; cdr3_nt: TGTGCCATCAGTTGGACAGGGCCCTACGAGCAGTACTTC
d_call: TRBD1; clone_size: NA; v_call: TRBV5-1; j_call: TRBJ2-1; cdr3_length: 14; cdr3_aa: CASSEDRGGNEQFF; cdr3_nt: TGCGCCAGCAGCGAGGACAGGGGTGGAAATGAGCAGTTCTTC
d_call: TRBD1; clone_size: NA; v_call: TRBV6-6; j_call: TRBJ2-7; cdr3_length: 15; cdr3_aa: CASSYSTGGLYEQYF; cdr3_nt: TGTGCCAGCAGTTACTCGACAGGGGGCCTCTACGAGCAGTACTTC
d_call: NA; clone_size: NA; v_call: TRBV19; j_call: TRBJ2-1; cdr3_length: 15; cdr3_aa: CASSTTGTNYNEQFF; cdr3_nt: TGTGCCAGTAGTACCACCGGGACAAACTACAATGAGCAGTTCTTC
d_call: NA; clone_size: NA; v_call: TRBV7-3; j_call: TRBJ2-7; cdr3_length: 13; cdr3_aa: CASSLVGAGEQNF; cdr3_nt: TGTGCCAGCAGTCTAGTGGGGGCGGGTGAGCAGAACTTC
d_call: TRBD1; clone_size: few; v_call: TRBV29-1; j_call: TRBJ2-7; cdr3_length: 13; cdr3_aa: CSASRQGAGEQYF; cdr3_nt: TGCAGCGCGTCCCGACAGGGGGCGGGAGAGCAGTACTTC
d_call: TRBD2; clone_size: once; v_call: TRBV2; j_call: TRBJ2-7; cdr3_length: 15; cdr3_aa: CASSGGTSGGYEQYF; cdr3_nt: TGTGCCAGCAGTGGCGGGACTAGCGGGGGATACGAGCAGTACTTC
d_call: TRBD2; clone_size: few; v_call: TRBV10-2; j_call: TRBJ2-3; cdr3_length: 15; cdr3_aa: CASSPSGEWRGTQYF; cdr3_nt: TGCGCCAGCAGTCCGAGCGGGGAATGGCGAGGTACGCAGTATTTT
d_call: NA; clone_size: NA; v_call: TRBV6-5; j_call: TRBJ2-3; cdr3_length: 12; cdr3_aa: CASSYSWDTQYF; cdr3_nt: TGTGCCAGCAGTTATAGTTGGGATACGCAGTATTTT
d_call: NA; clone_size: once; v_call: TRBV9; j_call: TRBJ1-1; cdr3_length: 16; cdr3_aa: CASSVVLGARVTEAFF; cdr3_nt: TGTGCCAGCAGCGTAGTCCTGGGGGCGCGGGTCACTGAAGCTTTCTTT
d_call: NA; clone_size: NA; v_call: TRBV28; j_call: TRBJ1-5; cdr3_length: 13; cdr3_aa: CASSLPPDQPQHF; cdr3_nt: TGTGCCAGCAGTCTCCCCCCCGATCAGCCCCAGCATTTT
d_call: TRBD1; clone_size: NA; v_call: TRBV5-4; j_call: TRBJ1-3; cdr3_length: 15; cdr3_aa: CASSLGGTAGNTIYF; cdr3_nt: TGTGCCAGCAGCTTGGGCGGGACAGCTGGAAACACCATATATTTT